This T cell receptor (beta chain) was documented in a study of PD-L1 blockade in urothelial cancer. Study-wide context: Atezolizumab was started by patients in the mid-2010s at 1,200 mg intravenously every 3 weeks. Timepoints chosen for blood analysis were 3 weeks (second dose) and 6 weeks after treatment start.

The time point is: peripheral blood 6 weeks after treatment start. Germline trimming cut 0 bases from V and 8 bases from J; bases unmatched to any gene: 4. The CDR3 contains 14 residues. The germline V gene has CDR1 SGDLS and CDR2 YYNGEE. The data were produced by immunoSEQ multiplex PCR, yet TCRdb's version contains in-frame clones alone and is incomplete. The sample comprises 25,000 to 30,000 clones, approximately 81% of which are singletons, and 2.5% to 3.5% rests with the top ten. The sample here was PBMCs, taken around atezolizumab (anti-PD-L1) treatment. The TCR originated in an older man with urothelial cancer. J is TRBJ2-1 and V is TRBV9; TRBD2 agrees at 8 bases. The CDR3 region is CASSVAGGLDEQFF. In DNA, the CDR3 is TGTGCCAGCAGCGTAGCGGGGGGGCTGGATGAGCAGTTCTTC.